These 9 T cell receptor beta chains originate from one sample sequenced in a study of cytomegalovirus exposure and HLA in healthy donors. Primers: 60 Vbeta forward and 13 Jbeta reverse. Profiled with immunoSEQ multiplex PCR; TCRdb holds only in-frame clones, not every one. The sample lists approximately 130,000 clones, about four fifths occurring once. The source material was PBMCs. Receptor source: a young woman in good health and CMV-seronegative.

CDR3 DNA: TGTGCCAGCAGCCTGAGGGCCTTCAATGAGCAGTTCTTC. Protein product: CASSLRAFNEQFF. V usage is TRBV7-6 and J usage is TRBJ2-1; D might be TRBD2 (5 bases). In germline, CDR1 is SGHVS, CDR2 FNYEAQ. The CDR3 consists of 13 residues. Trimming took 5 bases from V and 6 from J, leaving 11 bases between them.

J is TRBJ2-5 and V is TRBV4-3, with 7 bases identical to TRBD2. V shed 0 bases and J 6 bases; nucleotides not matched to a gene: 7. This CDR3 contains 15 residues. In germline, CDR1 is LGHNA, CDR2 YSLEER. DNA of the CDR3: TGCGCCAGCAGCCAAGACAGGCAGGGAGGGCAGACCCAGTACTTC. Protein: CASSQDRQGGQTQYF.

This chain links TRBV19 with TRBJ2-2; D might be TRBD2 (5 bases). The CDR3 is 15 amino acids. V gave up 1 base and J gave up 2 bases, with 8 bases separating them. CDR1 is LNHDA and CDR2 is SQIVND in the germline V gene (reference sequence). Written as DNA, the CDR3 is TGTGCCAGTAGTATAGGAGGGTACAACACCGGGGAGCTGTTTTTT. It yields the protein CASSIGGYNTGELFF.

In this sample, this clone turned up once. This chain connects TRBV15 to TRBJ1-2; no clear D gene. The V gene lost 0 bases and the J gene lost 4 bases, with 12 bases spanning the gap. This CDR3 spans 15 amino acids. Germline V CDR1 and CDR2: LNHNV, YYDKDF (reference sequence). The CDR3 DNA reads TGTGCCACCAGCAGAGATAGAGGGCGCCTCTATGGCTACACCTTC. It translates to CATSRDRGRLYGYTF.

In DNA form, the CDR3 reads TGTGCCAGCAGCCCCCGAAACAAAGCAGATACGCAGTATTTT. Translated: CASSPRNKADTQYF. The chain has TRBV14 and TRBJ2-3, with D unresolved. This CDR3 is built from 14 residues. The germline CDR1 and CDR2 sequences are SGHDN and FVKESK. V dropped 4 bases and J dropped 4 bases, with 12 bases sitting between them.

The V gene is TRBV28, the J gene TRBJ2-5, with 10 bases fitting TRBD1. This CDR3 contains 16 residues. V was pared by 5 bases and J by 5 bases, with 11 bases of the junction left unmatched. Per germline, CDR1 MDHEN and CDR2 SYDVKM. The CDR3 sequence: CASSPPLDRGRETQYF. The CDR3 DNA reads as TGTGCCAGCAGTCCTCCCCTTGACAGGGGGCGGGAGACCCAGTACTTC.

The rearrangement links TRBV6-5 to TRBJ1-4; no clear D gene. The CDR3 is made up of 14 amino acids. Trimming shortened V by 0 bases and J by 2 bases, and 4 bases separated the two germline ends. In germline, CDR1 is MNHEY, CDR2 SVGAGI. CDR3 sequence (DNA): TGTGCCAGCAGTTACTCAGAGACTAATGAAAAACTGTTTTTT. Protein: CASSYSETNEKLFF.

This chain uses TRBV20-1 with TRBJ2-3; unclear D gene. Germline CDR1 reads DFQATT; CDR2 reads SNEGSKA (reference sequence). V lost 6 bases and J 7 bases, leaving 11 bases between the germline ends. There are 11 residues in the CDR3. CDR3 nucleotide sequence: TGCAGTGCCACCCAAGCGTATACGCAGTATTTT. As protein: CSATQAYTQYF.

V gene TRBV18 combines with J gene TRBJ2-6; 8 bases match TRBD1. Germline CDR1 is KGHSH and CDR2 is LQKENI. J was trimmed by 1 base and V by 3 bases; bases with no gene match: 11. This CDR3 region has 19 residues. The CDR3 DNA is TGTGCCAGCTCACCGGGTTACGGGACAGGACGATCTGGGGCCAACGTCCTGACTTTC. It is translated as CASSPGYGTGRSGANVLTF.